What follows is one T cell receptor (beta chain) and its context. Its specificity is unknown. TCRB transcripts that were expressed got sequenced, as all of the isolated RNA had been reverse transcribed. TCRdb's table, derived via immunoSEQ multiplex PCR, lists solely in-frame clones and lacks some. Among 100,000 to 150,000 clones listed, 16% were seen once. The CDR3 loop spans 13 amino acids. The sample belongs to a study of beta chain features in type 1 diabetes. Findings and limits, study-wide: Sampled from patients, naive, central memory and Treg TCRB repertoires appeared more similar than those sampled from healthy donors. More deletions and fewer insertions at VDJ junctions were seen in type 1 diabetes patients. For Type 1 diabetes patients, all four CD4+ subsets carried TCRB CDR3s that were moderately but significantly shorter. Over-representation of high TCR-expressing cells was a possible consequence of cDNA sequencing.

Via the markers CD45RO/CCR7/CD25/CD127/CD95/CD27, stem cell-like memory, regulatory, central memory and naive CD4+ cells were sorted. The chain couples TRBV21-1 to TRBJ2-5. TRBV21-1 is shown as a pseudogene. Sequences were obtained from central memory CD4+ T cells from blood. The receptor comes from a man aged 30-40 years with type 1 diabetes. This chain's CDR3 is CASSWGTEETQYF. The DNA for the CDR3 is TGTGCCAGCAGTTGGGGGACGGAAGAGACCCAGTACTTC.